The 13 T cell receptor beta chains given below trace back to one sample, sequenced in a study of shared clonotypes between healthy human individuals. Some clones are missing from TCRdb's copy, which holds only in-frame ones; the method was immunoSEQ multiplex PCR. Altogether millions of clones are present, around nine tenths being singletons, with the ten largest covering about 0.13%. The sample taken for sequencing was naive CD4+ T cells sorted from blood. Noted subset: CD45RA+ positively selected. Receptor source: a young man in good health.

As to this clone: Additional DNA sequences in this sample encode the identical CDR3. The chain links TRBV4-1 to TRBJ1-6, with D unresolved. Germline V gene sequence: CDR1 MGHRA, CDR2 YSYEKL. This CDR3 comprises 14 residues. V lost 1 base and J lost 2, with 3 bases in between. The CDR3 sequence: CASSQGTYNSPLHF. The CDR3 nucleotides are TGCGCCAGCAGCCAAGGGACCTATAATTCACCCCTCCACTTT.

The chain carries TRBV2 and TRBJ1-1, with D perhaps TRBD1 (6 bases). V was cut by 4 bases and J by 1 base, with 13 bases left in between. The CDR3 contains 15 residues. Germline V gene sequence: CDR1 SNHLY, CDR2 FYNNEI. CDR3 in DNA: TGTGCCAGCAGTGCAATCGGACAGCAGAACACTGAAGCTTTCTTT. Encoded protein: CASSAIGQQNTEAFF. The full variable domain, in which reference TRBV2 and TRBJ1-1 provide the parts outside the CDR3, is EPEVTQTPSHQVTQMGQEVILRCVPISNHLYFYWYRQILGQKVEFLVSFYNNEISEKSEIFDDQFSVERPDGSNFTLKIRSTKLEDSAMYFCASSAIGQQNTEAFFGQGTRLTVV.

The chain employs TRBV12-5 and TRBJ2-2; TRBD1 might be the D (6 bases). The CDR3 has 15 residues. Germline V CDR1 and CDR2: LGHNT, FRNRAP. V gave up 2 bases and J gave up 2 bases, with 9 bases separating them. CDR3 nucleotides: TGTGCTAGTGGTTTGAGGACAGAAAACACCGGGGAGCTGTTTTTT. As protein: CASGLRTENTGELFF.

The V call is TRBV7-8, the J call TRBJ1-1, with D tentatively TRBD1 (6 bases). Germline V gene lookup returns CDR1 SGHVS and CDR2 FQNEAQ. The CDR3 runs 17 residues. V lost 2 bases and J 0 bases, leaving 16 bases between the germline ends. The CDR3 DNA reads TGTGCCAGCAGCTTACTAACCGTCGGACAGTTGAACACTGAAGCTTTCTTT. Protein sequence: CASSLLTVGQLNTEAFF.

The chain carries TRBV15 and TRBJ2-1; D is tentatively TRBD1 or TRBD2 (5 bases each). The CDR3 extends over 15 amino acids. V was pared by 5 bases and J by 3 bases, with 14 bases between. Germline CDR1 and CDR2: LNHNV and YYDKDF (reference sequence). The CDR3 region is CATSGGTGNYNEQFF. Here the CDR3 DNA reads TGTGCCACCAGCGGTGGGACGGGTAACTACAATGAGCAGTTCTTC.

The genes are TRBV27 and TRBJ2-7, with a possible D match to TRBD1 (5 bases). Trimming pared 1 base from V and 7 bases from J, leaving 8 bases between. The CDR3 is made up of 12 amino acids. Germline V CDR1 and CDR2: MNHEY, SMNVEV (reference sequence). The CDR3 sequence is CASSLWGREQYF. CDR3 coding DNA: TGTGCCAGCAGTTTATGGGGCAGGGAGCAGTACTTC.

The V gene is TRBV7-9, the J gene TRBJ2-3; D is undetermined. There are 17 residues in the CDR3. Trimming removed 2 bases from V and 0 bases from J, with 15 bases in between. Germline-derived CDR1 and CDR2 are SEHNR and FQNEAQ (reference sequence). Here the CDR3 DNA reads TGTGCCAGCAGCTTAACCCCACTCCTTTCTAGCACAGATACGCAGTATTTT. Protein product: CASSLTPLLSSTDTQYF.

On this clone: This sample also contains other DNA sequences that code for the same CDR3. CDR3 sequence reads: CASSSQGYNSPLHF. CDR3 coding DNA: TGTGCCAGCAGTTCCCAGGGGTATAATTCACCCCTCCACTTT. The chain couples TRBV28 to TRBJ1-6, with D possibly matching TRBD1 (6 bases). Germline CDR1 is MDHEN and CDR2 is SYDVKM. The CDR3 consists of 14 residues. V lost 4 bases, J lost 4 bases, and 8 bases lay in between.

For this clone: The same CDR3 arises from other DNA sequences in this sample as well. V is TRBV29-1 and J is TRBJ1-1; D uncertain. Looked up from germline, CDR1 is SQVTM and CDR2 is ANQGSEA. V shed 4 bases and J shed 0 bases, with 9 bases lying between them. This CDR3 region has 13 residues. This chain's CDR3 is CSVGGVLNTEAFF. DNA for the CDR3: TGCAGCGTTGGGGGAGTCCTGAACACTGAAGCTTTCTTT.

The chain has TRBV11-2 and TRBJ1-1; D not certain. Trimming shortened V by 5 bases and J by 3 bases, and 4 bases separated the two germline ends. Per the germline V gene, CDR1 is SGHAT and CDR2 is FQNNGV. CDR3 length: 11 residues. CDR3 in amino acids: CASSAYTEAFF. The CDR3 bases are TGTGCCAGCAGCGCGTACACTGAAGCTTTCTTT.

V gene TRBV7-2 combines with J gene TRBJ2-3; TRBD2 agrees at 7 bases. Germline CDR1 is SGHTA and CDR2 is FQGNSA. Trimming cost V 5 bases and J 2 bases; bases outside gene matches: 10. CDR3 length: 16 residues. The CDR3 here is CASSLIGTTVTDTQYF. In nucleotides, the CDR3 is TGTGCCAGCAGCCTCATCGGGACTACTGTCACAGATACGCAGTATTTT.

This clone was seen a handful of times. The chain has TRBV4-3 and TRBJ2-2, with 7 bases that match TRBD2. Trimming took 0 bases from V and 4 from J; bases not matched to a gene: 5. CDR3 length: 16 amino acids. The V gene's germline CDR1 is LGHNA and CDR2 YSLEER. In nucleotides, the CDR3 is TGCGCCAGCAGCCAAGACCCCGGGGGGATCACCGGGGAGCTGTTTTTT. Translating it yields CASSQDPGGITGELFF.

Points on this clone: The sample contains more than one DNA sequence encoding this CDR3. This sequence joins TRBV5-1 and TRBJ2-3; the D gene could be TRBD1 or TRBD2 (5 bases each). CDR3 length equals 15 residues. The V end was cut by 0 bases, the J end by 1 base, with 9 bases between. CDR1 and CDR2 (germline): SGHRS, YFSETQ. CDR3 region: CASSLGQGGTDTQYF. CDR3 nucleotides: TGCGCCAGCAGCTTGGGGCAGGGAGGCACAGATACGCAGTATTTT.